These 8 T cell receptor beta chains were sequenced from one sample in a study of blood T cell repertoires in COVID-19. Sequencing used immunoSEQ multiplex PCR; TCRdb keeps in-frame clones, though not all of them. The data hold 160,000 or so clones, with approximately 80% observed a single time. Sequenced sample: peripheral blood. The receptors were gathered from a woman aged 80 or over with acute or convalescent COVID-19.

The chain is built from TRBV28 and TRBJ1-6; TRBD1 matches 8 bases. The V segment lost 3 bases and the J segment 9 bases; nucleotides outside the gene matches: 1. The CDR3 loop spans 13 amino acids. CDR1 is MDHEN, CDR2 SYDVKM, per germline. The CDR3 loop reads CASSFDRGSPLHF. The CDR3 DNA follows: TGTGCCAGCAGTTTTGACAGGGGTTCACCCCTCCACTTT.

CDR3 residues: CATSASGGAYEQFF. CDR3 DNA: TGTGCCACCAGTGCCAGCGGGGGGGCCTATGAGCAGTTCTTC. J is TRBJ2-1 and V is TRBV24-1, with 10 bases aligning to TRBD2. There are 14 residues in the CDR3. CDR1 KGHDR and CDR2 SFDVKD come from the germline V gene. Germline trimming cut 5 bases from V and 8 bases from J; bases unmatched to any gene: 5.

This clone is a singleton in its sample. J is TRBJ2-5 and V is TRBV28, with D uncertain. In germline, CDR1 is MDHEN, CDR2 SYDVKM. The V end lost 3 bases, the J end lost 5 bases, and 7 bases lay between the germline ends. This CDR3 is 12 amino acids long. The CDR3 reads CASSFSSETQYF. The CDR3 region has the DNA TGTGCCAGCAGTTTTAGTAGCGAGACCCAGTACTTC.

The rearrangement uses TRBV10-1 and TRBJ1-1; D unclear. CDR1 and CDR2 from the germline V gene are WNHNN and SYGVQD (reference sequence). V was trimmed by 6 bases and J by 1 base, leaving 9 bases between them. The CDR3 consists of 13 residues. CDR3 region: CASRLAKNTEAFF. The CDR3 DNA reads as TGCGCCAGCAGACTCGCCAAGAACACTGAAGCTTTCTTT.

This chain uses TRBV28 with TRBJ2-1, with 8 bases identical to TRBD2. The CDR3 length is 18 residues. From germline, CDR1 is MDHEN and CDR2 SYDVKM. With 5 bases clipped from V and 0 bases from J, the junction kept 12 bases outside the gene matches. CDR3 loop: CASSPLKGSGSSYNEQFF. Here the CDR3 DNA reads TGTGCCAGCAGTCCCCTTAAGGGGAGCGGGAGCTCCTACAATGAGCAGTTCTTC.

Of note for this clone: Other nucleotide sequences in the sample specify the same CDR3. This chain uses TRBV12-3 or TRBV12-4 with TRBJ1-3; D gene unclear. Deletions cut 3 bases from V and 4 bases from J, with 4 bases between. The CDR3 is made up of 12 amino acids. CDR3 nucleotides: TGTGCCAGCAGTTTCTCCGGAAACACCATATATTTT. This translates into CASSFSGNTIYF.

In its sample, this clone was seen once. This chain connects TRBV7-9 to TRBJ2-2; D is possibly TRBD2 (5 bases). Germline-derived CDR1 and CDR2 are SEHNR and FQNEAQ (reference sequence). The V end lost 7 bases, the J end lost 6 bases, and 12 bases lay between the germline ends. This CDR3 spans 13 amino acids. The CDR3 here is CASNPGWAGELFF. The CDR3 DNA is TGTGCCAGCAACCCGGGGTGGGCCGGGGAGCTGTTTTTT. The full variable domain, rest sourced from reference TRBV7-9 and TRBJ2-2, is DTGVSQNPRHKITKRGQNVTFRCDPISEHNRLYWYRQTLGQGPEFLTYFQNEAQLEKSRLLSDRFSAERPKGSFSTLEIQRTEQGDSAMYLCASNPGWAGELFFGEGSRLTVL.

This chain joins TRBV12-2 and TRBJ1-1; the table's D call TRBD1 went unverified against the DNA. TRBV12-2 corresponds to a pseudogene. The CDR3 has 14 amino acids. In nucleotides, the CDR3 is TGTGCAAGTCGCTGGGGACAGCCTTACACTGAAGCTTTCTTT. Translated: CASRWGQPYTEAFF.